This TCR beta chain is from a study of radiation and T cells in renal cell carcinoma. Study context: Nephrectomy followed 15 Gy stereotactic body radiation by 4 weeks. Findings of the study overall: No pretreatment tumor biopsies were available for baseline clonotypes.

This CDR3 contains 14 residues. Per the germline V gene, CDR1 is SGHRS and CDR2 is YFSETQ. Specified time point: baseline pretreatment blood. The treatment was: 15 Gy SBRT to primary tumor, nephrectomy 4 weeks later. After SBRT, blood was collected at 2 and 4 weeks, plus baseline. Clear cell pathology was present in this patient's renal cell carcinoma. Repertoires were generated with immunoSEQ multiplex PCR, while TCRdb's copy carries only in-frame clones and drops some. The sample lists about 150,000 clones, around 90% seen once, with 4.1% in the top ten. A note on this clone: What it binds is not known.

Specimen: blood, collected from a patient whose treatment included radiotherapy and nephrectomy. The sequence was collected from a woman in her 70s with renal cell carcinoma. The chain links TRBV5-1 to TRBJ2-5; D gene uncertain. The better agreement between TRBJ2-7 and the DNA end casts doubt on the J call. CDR3 DNA: TGCGCCAGCAGCTTGGCCGGGTCCTCGATCGAGCAGTACTTC. Translated, it gives CASSLAGSSIEQYF.